This is a list of T cell receptor beta chains from one sample in a study of cytomegalovirus exposure and HLA in healthy donors. Some clones are missing from TCRdb's copy, which holds only in-frame ones; the method was immunoSEQ multiplex PCR. Of under 140,000 clones in the sample, approximately 88% were seen once. Source material: PBMCs. These receptors all come from a woman aged 30 to 39 in good health and CMV-seropositive. The CDR3 runs from the conserved cysteine through the conserved F or W. Fields, in order: J gene, V gene, clone size, D gene, CDR3 DNA, CDR3 protein. A D gene is named only where the DNA matches it firmly. Only some rows state a clone size, as once, few, many or a class for expanded clones.

j_call: TRBJ2-3
v_call: TRBV14
clone_size: NA
d_call: TRBD2
cdr3_nt: TGTGCCAGCAGCCAACGGACTAGCGGTGCAGATACGCAGTATTTT
cdr3_aa: CASSQRTSGADTQYF

j_call: TRBJ2-5
v_call: TRBV15
clone_size: once
d_call: TRBD2
cdr3_nt: TGTGCCACCAGCATCCCGTGGACTAGCGGGGGGTCAACCCAGTACTTC
cdr3_aa: CATSIPWTSGGSTQYF

j_call: TRBJ1-2
v_call: TRBV28
clone_size: NA
d_call: TRBD1
cdr3_nt: TGTGCCAGCAGTCGGGACAGGTATTATGGCTACACCTTC
cdr3_aa: CASSRDRYYGYTF

j_call: TRBJ2-1
v_call: TRBV5-6
clone_size: NA
d_call: TRBD2
cdr3_nt: TGTGCCAGCAGCGCACTACTAGCGGCCGCCTACAATGAGCAGTTCTTC
cdr3_aa: CASSALLAAAYNEQFF

j_call: TRBJ2-3
v_call: TRBV15
clone_size: NA
d_call: TRBD2
cdr3_nt: TGTGCCACTAGACTAGCGGGGCTTGAGGATACGCAGTATTTT
cdr3_aa: CATRLAGLEDTQYF

j_call: TRBJ2-7
v_call: TRBV28
clone_size: NA
d_call: TRBD2
cdr3_nt: TGTGCCAGCAGTGGGGCGAGCGGGACTGCCTACGAGCAGTACTTC
cdr3_aa: CASSGASGTAYEQYF

j_call: TRBJ2-1
v_call: TRBV28
clone_size: NA
d_call: TRBD1
cdr3_nt: TGTGCCAGCAGTTCCGCAGGGGGCGCAGGCTCCTACAATGAGCAGTTCTTC
cdr3_aa: CASSSAGGAGSYNEQFF

j_call: TRBJ2-7
v_call: TRBV5-4
clone_size: NA
d_call: TRBD1
cdr3_nt: TGTGCCAGCAGCTTCGGGACAGGGGGCGAGCAGTACTTC
cdr3_aa: CASSFGTGGEQYF

j_call: TRBJ1-3
v_call: TRBV6-5
clone_size: NA
d_call: NA
cdr3_nt: TGTGCCAGCAGTTTCGATAGCTCTGGAAACACCATATATTTT
cdr3_aa: CASSFDSSGNTIYF

j_call: TRBJ1-1
v_call: TRBV18
clone_size: NA
d_call: TRBD1
cdr3_nt: TGTGCCAGCTCACCATTGACAGGGGTCGCGAACACTGAAGCTTTCTTT
cdr3_aa: CASSPLTGVANTEAFF

j_call: TRBJ2-1
v_call: TRBV10-3
clone_size: NA
d_call: NA
cdr3_nt: TGTGCCATCACCCCGTCAGTCACCCCCTACAATGAGCAGTTCTTC
cdr3_aa: CAITPSVTPYNEQFF

j_call: TRBJ2-1
v_call: TRBV5-4
clone_size: NA
d_call: NA
cdr3_nt: TGTGCCAGCTGGGCCCCAGGACAGTCCTACAATGAGCAGTTCTTC
cdr3_aa: CASWAPGQSYNEQFF

j_call: TRBJ2-1
v_call: TRBV5-5
clone_size: NA
d_call: TRBD2
cdr3_nt: TGTGCCAGCAGCTTGGGACTAGCGGGGAGTTATGAGCAGTTCTTC
cdr3_aa: CASSLGLAGSYEQFF

j_call: TRBJ2-1
v_call: TRBV7-9
clone_size: NA
d_call: NA
cdr3_nt: TGTGCCAGCAGCTTAGCTAGCGTGGATGAGCAGTTCTTC
cdr3_aa: CASSLASVDEQFF

j_call: TRBJ1-4
v_call: TRBV19
clone_size: NA
d_call: NA
cdr3_nt: TGTGCCAGTAGCAACCGGGAAGCTACCAATGAAAAACTGTTTTTT
cdr3_aa: CASSNREATNEKLFF

j_call: TRBJ2-1
v_call: TRBV7-9
clone_size: NA
d_call: NA
cdr3_nt: TGTGCCAGCAGCCCCAGGACAGCCCAGGAGTACAATGAGCAGTTCTTC
cdr3_aa: CASSPRTAQEYNEQFF

j_call: TRBJ2-7
v_call: TRBV7-8
clone_size: NA
d_call: NA
cdr3_nt: TGTGCCAGCAGCTTAGAGGCAGGGGCCGTCTACGAGCAGTACTTC
cdr3_aa: CASSLEAGAVYEQYF

j_call: TRBJ2-1
v_call: TRBV6-5
clone_size: once
d_call: TRBD1
cdr3_nt: TGTGCCAGCAGTTACTCCTCGACAGGGGACAATGAGCAGTTCTTC
cdr3_aa: CASSYSSTGDNEQFF

j_call: TRBJ1-5
v_call: TRBV6-5
clone_size: few
d_call: NA
cdr3_nt: TGTGCCAGCAGTCCAGTGGCTTTTCAGCCCCAGCATTTT
cdr3_aa: CASSPVAFQPQHF

j_call: TRBJ2-2
v_call: TRBV4-1
clone_size: NA
d_call: TRBD1
cdr3_nt: TGCGCCAGCAGATCTTTAGACAGGGTCGCCACCGGGGAGCTGTTTTTT
cdr3_aa: CASRSLDRVATGELFF

j_call: TRBJ2-3
v_call: TRBV27
clone_size: once
d_call: TRBD2
cdr3_nt: TGTGCCAGCAGTTTTATCTGGCGGGAGAGTGATACGCAGTATTTT
cdr3_aa: CASSFIWRESDTQYF

j_call: TRBJ2-7
v_call: TRBV4-1
clone_size: NA
d_call: TRBD2
cdr3_nt: TGCGCCAGCAGCCAAGTCAAGGGAGGGACCTACGAGCAGTACTTC
cdr3_aa: CASSQVKGGTYEQYF